A selection of T cell receptor beta chains follows, all from one sample in a study of CD8+CD57+ T cells in acquired aplastic anemia. TCRdb used MiXCR to reprocess the reads, holding one entry per CDR3 protein. The data contain about 250,000 distinct CDR3 sequences, 45% to 50% of them singletons. Source material: sorted CD4+, CD8+, or CD8+CD57+ T cells (not recorded which) from PBMCs. The receptors come from a human donor with aplastic anemia. The CDR3 runs from the conserved cysteine through the conserved F or W. The D gene is left open where the match is weak. Size is stated for part of the rows, as once, few or many counts, or as a class when the clone is expanded.

j_call d_call clone_size v_call cdr3_nt cdr3_aa
TRBJ2-7 NA many TRBV29-1 TGCAGCGTTGAAGGGAGCGGTCCTCCCTACGAGCAGTACTTC CSVEGSGPPYEQYF
TRBJ1-1 TRBD1 many TRBV7-3 TGTGCCAGCAGCTCGACAGGGGCGGACACTGAAGCTTTCTTT CASSSTGADTEAFF
TRBJ2-3 NA many TRBV7-8 TGTGCCAGCAGCGCAGAAAGGGCTAGTCGTTTT CASSAERASRF
TRBJ2-1 TRBD1 few TRBV12-3/TRBV12-4 TGTGCCAGCAGTTTACTTGGGACAGGGGAGGACGAGCAGTTCTTC CASSLLGTGEDEQFF
TRBJ2-1 NA few TRBV6-5 TGTGCCAGCAGTTATCTACAGACTAGCTCCTACAATGAGCAGTTCTTC CASSYLQTSSYNEQFF
TRBJ1-5 NA many TRBV7-9 TGTGCCAGCAGCTCAGATACAGGGACGATGCCCCAGCATTTT CASSSDTGTMPQHF
TRBJ2-7 NA many TRBV20-1 TGCAGTGCCACTAATAGCGGAATAATTTACGAGCAGTACTTC CSATNSGIIYEQYF
TRBJ1-1 NA many TRBV30 TGTGCCTCACAGGTCCTCGAAGCTTTCTTT CASQVLEAFF
TRBJ2-1 TRBD2 few TRBV20-1 TGCAGTGCCGGGAGGGGTGAGCAGTTCTTC CSAGRGEQFF
TRBJ2-3 NA NA TRBV5-1 TGCGCCAGCAGCTTGGTGCCGAATTGGGATACGCAGTATTTT CASSLVPNWDTQYF
TRBJ2-3 NA many TRBV2 TGTGCCAGCAGTCTAGGGAAGACTAGCACAGATACGCAGTATTTT CASSLGKTSTDTQYF
TRBJ2-4 NA NA TRBV15 TGTGCCACCAGCAGAGACAACAGGGAGGTAAACATTCAGTACTTC CATSRDNREVNIQYF
TRBJ1-1 NA many TRBV15 TGTGCCACCAGCAGAAACAGGGCAAACACTGAAGCTTTCTTT CATSRNRANTEAFF
TRBJ2-5 NA NA TRBV7-9 TGTGCCAGTAGCGAGCTTGGGCGTGGAGGGGGGAAGACCCAGTACTTC CASSELGRGGGKTQYF
TRBJ2-1 NA many TRBV20-1 TGCAGTGCTAGAGATAATATTAGGACGAGCTCCTACAATGAGCAGTTCTTC CSARDNIRTSSYNEQFF
TRBJ1-1 NA NA TRBV30 TGTGCCTACTCCCAGGGGTTTGGCACTGAAGCTTTCTTT CAYSQGFGTEAFF
TRBJ1-2 TRBD1 NA TRBV7-8 TGTGCCAGCAGCCCCACAGGGGGAGGCTACACCTTC CASSPTGGGYTF
TRBJ2-5 NA NA TRBV20-1 TGCAGTGCTAGAAGCGGAGGCCAAGAGACCCAGTACTTC CSARSGGQETQYF
TRBJ2-7 TRBD1 NA TRBV27 TGTGCCAGCAGTTTAGCACGTACCGGGACAGGGGTTGACGAGCAGTACTTC CASSLARTGTGVDEQYF
TRBJ2-5 TRBD2 NA TRBV7-9 TGTGCCAGCAGAATAAAACCGGGACTAGCGGGGGGGACCCAGTACTTC CASRIKPGLAGGTQYF
TRBJ1-1 NA many TRBV10-3 TGTGCCATCAGTGATCCGGAAAGGAGGGATCCAGGGGTGACTGAAGCTTTCTTT CAISDPERRDPGVTEAFF
TRBJ2-7 TRBD1 NA TRBV7-9 TGTGCCAGCAGCTTGGCCGACAGGGGCCAGTACGAGCAGTACTTC CASSLADRGQYEQYF
TRBJ2-2 NA few TRBV18 TGTGCCAGCTCACCACCGACCACCGGGGAGCTGTTTTTT CASSPPTTGELFF
TRBJ1-2 NA NA TRBV27 TGTGCCAGCACCCCCGTGGGACGCGGCTATGGCTACACCTTC CASTPVGRGYGYTF
TRBJ2-7 NA many TRBV2 TGTGCCAGCAGTGATAGCAGGGGAGACTACGAGCAGTACTTC CASSDSRGDYEQYF
TRBJ2-5 NA NA TRBV5-1 TGCGCCAGCAGCGGAGAAGGATCCCAAGAGACCCAGTACTTC CASSGEGSQETQYF
TRBJ1-1 TRBD1 once TRBV19 TGTGCCAGTAGTATAAAGGGGGCGGGTGAAGCTTTCTTT CASSIKGAGEAFF
TRBJ1-1 NA few TRBV7-6 TGTGCCAGCAGCTTAGACGGGACGACTGAAGCTTTCTTT CASSLDGTTEAFF
TRBJ2-7 NA few TRBV10-3 TGTGCCATCAGTGAGTCATCGGGGATTATTTACGAGCAGTACTTC CAISESSGIIYEQYF
TRBJ1-5 NA many TRBV11-2 TGTGCCAGCAGCTTAGGACCGCCGCCGAGGACCCAGCATTTT CASSLGPPPRTQHF
TRBJ2-6 NA NA TRBV7-9 TGTGCCAGCGGTCAGGGGTCTGGGGCCAACGTCCTGACTTTC CASGQGSGANVLTF
TRBJ2-1 NA many TRBV19 TGTGCCAGTAGTATTGGGGCGGTAAGCGATGAGCAGTTCTTC CASSIGAVSDEQFF
TRBJ2-5 NA many TRBV7-7 TGTGCTAGCAGCTTAGCAGGACAGATCCAAGAGACCCAGTACTTC CASSLAGQIQETQYF
TRBJ2-7 TRBD1 many TRBV7-9 TGTGCCAGCAGCCCGGATGCGACAGGGGGACCCTACGAGCAGTACTTC CASSPDATGGPYEQYF
TRBJ1-5 NA NA TRBV6-1 TGTGCCAGCAGTGAACGGGACGGTAATCAGCCCCAGCATTTT CASSERDGNQPQHF
TRBJ1-1 TRBD1 few TRBV6-2/TRBV6-3 TGTGCCAGCAGTCTACAGGGACAGGCAGAAGCTTTCTTT CASSLQGQAEAFF
TRBJ2-5 NA once TRBV11-2 TGTGCCAGCACTACCGCCTGGTGGGCTGGGGAGACCCAGTACTTC CASTTAWWAGETQYF
TRBJ1-1 NA NA TRBV24-1 TGTGCCACCAGTGATTTGAGCAGCGAAGCTTTCTTT CATSDLSSEAFF
TRBJ2-1 NA many TRBV7-9 TGTGCCAGCAGCCCTAAGACAGACTCCTACAATGAGCAGTTCTTC CASSPKTDSYNEQFF